This T cell receptor (beta chain) stems from a study of T cell repertoires in cytomegalovirus infection. Points from the study as a whole: Predominance within the ex vivo response was attributable to HLA-C-restricted CMV-specific TCR beta clonotypes.

The ends lost 7 bases at V and 4 bases at J; junction bases unmatched: 10. Germline-derived CDR1 and CDR2 are MDHEN and SYDVKM. The length of the CDR3 is 15 residues. Regarding this clonotype: What it binds is not known.

TCRdb re-called the reads through MiXCR, storing one row per CDR3 protein. Among approximately 600,000 distinct CDR3 sequences listed, about 39% were seen once. The J gene is TRBJ1-1, the V gene TRBV28; TRBD1 matches 9 bases. The TCR sequence derives from a human donor in good health (CMV status not recorded). Some clones in this sample may be carry-over from other donors' samples. The sequencing used cultured PBMCs, collected from culture after CMV antigen stimulation. CDR3 in amino acids: CASTRQGGGTTEAFF. DNA for the CDR3: TGTGCCAGCACTCGACAGGGGGGGGGGACCACTGAAGCTTTCTTT.